The 22 T cell receptor beta chains below come from one sample, sequenced in a study of T cell responses to AZD1222 COVID-19 vaccine. Generated by immunoSEQ multiplex PCR, the TCRdb table keeps only in-frame clones and is missing some. This sample has 72,000 or so clones; around 84% occur once, and the top ten carry around 20%. The sequences come from peripheral blood, collected on day 0 of AZD1222 vaccination. These TCRs come from an adult in good health.

J is TRBJ1-5 and V is TRBV6-5; D remains unclear. Germline V gene lookup returns CDR1 MNHEY and CDR2 SVGAGI. V lost 8 bases, J lost 2 bases, and 10 bases lay in between. The CDR3 loop spans 13 amino acids. The DNA for the CDR3 is TGTGCCAGCTTATCTCAGGGCAATCAGCCCCAGCATTTT. Translation gives CASLSQGNQPQHF.

The gene calls are TRBV5-6 and TRBJ2-5; D is possibly TRBD1 (5 bases). This CDR3 has 14 amino acids. V lost 4 bases and J lost 2, with 12 bases in between. Germline V CDR1 and CDR2: SGHDT, YYEEEE. The CDR3: CASSLGRLQETQYF. The CDR3, as DNA: TGTGCCAGCAGCCTGGGGCGTCTTCAAGAGACCCAGTACTTC.

The rearrangement joins TRBV5-4 to TRBJ2-3; D gene unclear. This CDR3 is built from 15 residues. CDR1 is SGHNT and CDR2 is YYREEE in the germline V gene (reference sequence). Between the trimmed V and J ends, which lost 4 bases and 4 bases, there was a span of 16 bases. This chain's CDR3 is CASSLKGPGPDTQYF. The CDR3 region has the DNA TGTGCCAGCAGCCTGAAAGGACCTGGCCCAGATACGCAGTATTTT.

This clone was recorded only once. The chain employs TRBV9 and TRBJ2-7; D ambiguous. V dropped 0 bases and J dropped 5 bases, with 12 bases sitting between them. Per germline, CDR1 SGDLS and CDR2 YYNGEE. This CDR3 has 14 residues. CDR3 DNA sequence: TGTGCCAGCAGCGTAGGGGTCCTCCAACACGAGCAGTACTTC. Translated: CASSVGVLQHEQYF. Using reference TRBV9 and TRBJ2-7 for the parts outside the CDR3, the full variable domain is DSGVTQTPKHLITATGQRVTLRCSPRSGDLSVYWYQQSLDQGLQFLIQYYNGEERAKGNILERFSAQQFPDLHSELNLSSLELGDSALYFCASSVGVLQHEQYFGPGTRLTVT.

The gene calls are TRBV5-1 and TRBJ2-3; a weak D match, TRBD1 (6 bases). The CDR3 extends over 15 amino acids. Germline CDR1 reads SGHRS; CDR2 reads YFSETQ. V dropped 5 bases and J dropped 0 bases, with 13 bases sitting between them. The CDR3 here is CASSPGHTSTDTQYF. The CDR3 nucleotides read TGCGCCAGCAGTCCGGGACACACTAGCACAGATACGCAGTATTTT.

The chain recombines TRBV3-1 (or the pseudogene TRBV3-2) with TRBJ1-5; possibly TRBD1 for D (5 bases). Germline V gene sequence: CDR1 LGHDT, CDR2 YNNKEL (reference sequence). This CDR3 is built from 15 residues. V lost 6 bases and J 1 base, leaving 13 bases between the germline ends. The DNA for the CDR3 is TGTGCCAGCAGTCCGGGGCAGTACAGCAATCAGCCCCAGCATTTT. Protein sequence: CASSPGQYSNQPQHF.

V usage is TRBV11-3 and J usage is TRBJ2-2; possibly TRBD2 for D (6 bases). The germline V and J ends were trimmed by 5 bases and 4 bases, with 11 bases remaining between them. Germline V gene sequence: CDR1 SGHNT, CDR2 YENEEA. This CDR3 contains 14 residues. Written as DNA, the CDR3 is TGTGCCAGCAGCCCGCTCGGGGGCACCGGGGAGCTGTTTTTT. Translated, it gives CASSPLGGTGELFF.

This clone was detected only once. The CDR3 DNA reads as TGCGCCAGCAGCTTGAACACAGGGGATAAAGATACGCAGTATTTT. Protein: CASSLNTGDKDTQYF. This rearrangement joins TRBV5-1 to TRBJ2-3; TRBD1 matches 7 bases. This CDR3 region has 15 residues. Losses at the gene ends were 1 base for V and 5 bases for J; bases not matched to a gene: 7. CDR1 and CDR2 from the germline V gene are SGHRS and YFSETQ. Based on the CDR3 plus reference TRBV5-1 and TRBJ2-3, the full variable domain is KAGVTQTPRYLIKTRGQQVTLSCSPISGHRSVSWYQQTPGQGLQFLFEYFSETQRNKGNFPGRFSGRQFSNSRSEMNVSTLELGDSALYLCASSLNTGDKDTQYFGPGTRLTVL.

The table lists this clone with a count of one. The V and J genes are TRBV18 and TRBJ1-6, with unresolved D. V lost 3 bases and J lost 5, with 8 bases in between. Germline V gene data show CDR1 as KGHSH and CDR2 as LQKENI. There are 14 residues in the CDR3. Written as DNA, the CDR3 is TGTGCCAGCTCACCCCCGGCCCATAATTCACCCCTCCACTTT. It translates to CASSPPAHNSPLHF.

Only a few counts were recorded for this clone. The chain combines TRBV27 with TRBJ2-5; 15 bases are a match to TRBD2. V dropped 2 bases and J dropped 4; count of bases not matched to a gene: 2. The CDR3 is 16 amino acids. Germline V gene lookup returns CDR1 MNHEY and CDR2 SMNVEV (reference sequence). The CDR3 DNA reads TGTGCCAGCAGTTTAGGGACTAGCGGGAGGCGAGAGACCCAGTACTTC. This encodes CASSLGTSGRRETQYF.

The chain joins TRBV7-9 to TRBJ1-1; D remains unclear. V lost 1 base, J lost 5 bases, and 8 bases lay in between. The CDR3 spans 13 residues. Per germline, CDR1 SEHNR and CDR2 FQNEAQ (reference sequence). The CDR3 DNA is TGTGCCAGCAGCTTAGTCGTGCAGACTGAAGCTTTCTTT. The encoded protein is CASSLVVQTEAFF. Supplemented by reference TRBV7-9 and TRBJ1-1, the full variable domain reads DTGVSQNPRHKITKRGQNVTFRCDPISEHNRLYWYRQTLGQGPEFLTYFQNEAQLEKSRLLSDRFSAERPKGSFSTLEIQRTEQGDSAMYLCASSLVVQTEAFFGQGTRLTVV.

The chain uses TRBV6-5 and TRBJ2-7, with D possibly TRBD1 on 5 matching bases. V was trimmed by 6 bases and J by 2 bases, leaving 11 bases between them. There are 13 residues in the CDR3. Germline V gives CDR1 MNHEY, CDR2 SVGAGI. This chain's CDR3 is CASRTATPYEQYF. In DNA form, the CDR3 reads TGTGCCAGCAGGACAGCTACCCCCTACGAGCAGTACTTC.

This chain links TRBV5-1 with TRBJ2-1, with D possibly TRBD1 on 6 matching bases. The CDR3 has 15 amino acids. Per the germline V gene, CDR1 is SGHRS and CDR2 is YFSETQ. V was clipped by 4 bases and J by 4 bases, with 15 bases between them. CDR3 residues: CASSVQGNGYNEQFF. The CDR3 region has the DNA TGCGCCAGCAGCGTACAGGGAAACGGTTACAATGAGCAGTTCTTC.

Worth noting for this clone: At the DNA level, this CDR3 is encoded by other sequences in the same sample as well. This chain connects TRBV27 to TRBJ2-7; no firm D call. The CDR3 has 10 residues. The V end was cut by 5 bases, the J end by 4 bases, with 3 bases between. CDR1 MNHEY and CDR2 SMNVEV come from the germline V gene (reference sequence). CDR3 protein: CASSRYEQYF. For the CDR3, the DNA is TGTGCCAGCAGTAGGTACGAGCAGTACTTC.

The gene calls are TRBV13 and TRBJ2-3, with 8 bases matching TRBD1. V lost 5 bases to trimming and J lost 7 bases; unmatched junction nucleotides: 5. The CDR3 spans 13 residues. Germline V gene sequence: CDR1 PRHDT, CDR2 FYEKMQ (reference sequence). As DNA, the CDR3 is TGTGCCAGCAGCAACGGACAGGGCAATACGCAGTATTTT. Translating it yields CASSNGQGNTQYF.

The chain recombines TRBV5-4 with TRBJ1-1; maybe TRBD1 (6 bases). V lost 5 bases and J 1 base, leaving 15 bases between the germline ends. The CDR3 is 15 amino acids. Germline V gene sequence: CDR1 SGHNT, CDR2 YYREEE (reference sequence). CDR3 residues: CASSRPGGQNTEAFF. The CDR3 DNA is TGTGCCAGCAGTCGGCCGGGGGGCCAGAACACTGAAGCTTTCTTT.

J is TRBJ1-2 and V is TRBV9; 10 bases fit TRBD1. The V segment lost 4 bases and the J segment 8 bases; nucleotides outside the gene matches: 8. The CDR3 totals 14 residues. Germline CDR1 is SGDLS and CDR2 is YYNGEE. The CDR3 protein is CASSLTGTGDGYTF. The CDR3 region has the DNA TGTGCCAGCAGCCTAACCGGGACAGGGGACGGCTACACCTTC.

J is TRBJ2-7 and V is TRBV6-5; D gene ambiguous. The CDR3 loop spans 13 amino acids. Trimming took 2 bases from V and 4 from J, leaving 9 bases between them. Germline CDR1 is MNHEY and CDR2 is SVGAGI. The CDR3 DNA reads as TGTGCCAGCAGTTACCATTGGTCATACGAGCAGTACTTC. Protein product: CASSYHWSYEQYF.

The chain joins TRBV7-3 to TRBJ1-2; D might be TRBD1 (5 bases). The CDR3 length is 13 residues. Germline V gene sequence: CDR1 SGHTA, CDR2 FQGTGA. Between the trimmed V and J ends, which lost 1 base and 4 bases, there was a span of 7 bases. CDR3 region: CASSLRGSYGYTF. The CDR3 bases are TGTGCCAGCAGCTTAAGGGGGTCCTATGGCTACACCTTC.

The J gene is TRBJ1-1, the V gene TRBV5-1; TRBD1 agrees at 8 bases. Germline CDR1 reads SGHRS; CDR2 reads YFSETQ. V shed 0 bases, J shed 5 bases, and the junction held 6 bases outside the gene matches. The CDR3 is 15 residues long. CDR3 protein: CASSLDGQGGTEAFF. CDR3 coding DNA: TGCGCCAGCAGCTTGGACGGACAGGGAGGAACTGAAGCTTTCTTT.

This clone was observed a few times. The rearrangement uses TRBV5-4 and TRBJ2-1; D could derive from TRBD1 or TRBD2 (5 bases each). Trimming pared 4 bases from V and 10 bases from J, leaving 12 bases between. Germline CDR1 reads SGHNT; CDR2 reads YYREEE (reference sequence). This CDR3 is 12 amino acids long. CDR3 nucleotides: TGTGCCAGCAGCCGGGGACCCCCCGAGCAGTTCTTC. Translated: CASSRGPPEQFF.

This clone was found once. J is TRBJ1-5 and V is TRBV6-2 or TRBV6-3; D gene uncertain. From germline, CDR1 is MNHEY and CDR2 SVGEGT. The V and J ends lost 2 bases and 0 bases respectively, with 8 bases between them. The CDR3 spans 15 residues. The CDR3 is CASSYGVYSNQPQHF. The DNA of the CDR3 is TGTGCCAGCAGTTACGGAGTTTATAGCAATCAGCCCCAGCATTTT.